This T cell receptor beta chain was obtained from a study of blood T cell repertoires in COVID-19. About the study: Spain, Italy and the United States supplied samples that represented acute and convalescent COVID-19. Sources were T cells, B-cell-depleted T cells, or PBMCs; the material itself was cDNA or gDNA.

Original processing notes: Scientists estimated how many nucleated cells there were by amplifying reference gene primers. Sequencing used immunoSEQ multiplex PCR; TCRdb keeps in-frame clones, though not all of them. Clone size and V and J calls were adopted from that table, with D and trimming inferred from the DNA. The table lists about 81,000 clones, approximately 89% of them singletons, with 10% to 15% in the top ten. The sequenced sample was peripheral blood. This clonotype originated in an older man with active or convalescent COVID-19.

The CDR3, as DNA: TGTGCCAGCAGCCCAAGAAGAAGTGGAACAGCGAACACCGGGGAGCTGTTTTTT. Its protein is CASSPRRSGTANTGELFF. This sequence joins TRBV3-1 (or the pseudogene TRBV3-2) and TRBJ2-2; the D is unclear. CDR1 and CDR2 from the germline V gene are LGHDT and YNNKEL (reference sequence). The ends were cut back, 4 bases at V and 0 bases at J, with 18 bases in the middle. This CDR3 is built from 18 residues.